Sequencing of this TCR beta chain was carried out in a study of T cell responses to AZD1222 COVID-19 vaccine. Overall study results and limits: The breadth and depth of Spike-specific TCRs increased once two AZD1222 doses had been given.

The CDR3 length is 14 residues. With V trimmed by 6 bases and J by 4 bases, 2 bases remained unmatched. CDR1 and CDR2 from the germline V gene are MRHNA and SNTAGT. With regard to this clone: Its antigen is not identified.

Produced via immunoSEQ multiplex PCR; TCRdb's table is partial and in-frame only. Among approximately 100,000 clones listed, 85% to 95% were seen once. Source: peripheral blood, taken on day 0 of AZD1222 vaccination. The sequence came from an adult in good health. The J gene is TRBJ2-3, the V gene TRBV6-4; 12 bases map to TRBD2. In DNA, the CDR3 is TGTGCCAGCAGCCGGACTAGCGGGGCAGATACGCAGTATTTT. Protein product: CASSRTSGADTQYF.